The clone carrying this TCR beta chain was seen a few times. V lost 5 bases and J lost 3; bases outside the gene matches: 14. Germline V CDR1 and CDR2: MNHEY, SMNVEV (reference sequence). There are 18 residues in the CDR3. This sample was included in a study of blood T cell repertoires in COVID-19. Study-level information: There were acute and convalescent COVID-19 samples, and they came from the United States, Italy and Spain. PBMCs, B-cell-depleted T cells, or T cells provided the cDNA or gDNA that made up the material.

How the authors handled the data: Reference gene primers were amplified, and this amplification served to estimate nucleated cell counts. TCRdb's copy holds only in-frame clones and misses some; the assay was immunoSEQ multiplex PCR. D and trimming were read from the DNA, whereas the V and J calls and clone size are those reported in that table. The sample contains roughly 120,000 clones, approximately 84% of which appear only once. V gene TRBV27 combines with J gene TRBJ2-2; 8 nucleotides align to TRBD1. This receptor was taken from an older man with acute or convalescent COVID-19. Sequenced material: peripheral blood. CDR3 nucleotides: TGTGCCAGCAGTCCATACCGGACAGGGTATAAGGACACCGGGGAGCTGTTTTTT. This translates into CASSPYRTGYKDTGELFF.